The clone carrying this T cell receptor beta chain was observed a few times. This sample is drawn from a study of blood T cell repertoires in COVID-19. Measured with immunoSEQ multiplex PCR; TCRdb has only the in-frame clones, and not every one. The table shows 240,000 or so clones, with about 80% occurring only once. The CDR3 totals 16 residues. Trimming took off 3 bases at V and 2 bases at J, with 14 bases between the two ends. The germline CDR1 and CDR2 sequences are LNHNV and YYDKDF (reference sequence). This chain links TRBV15 with TRBJ1-5, with a weak D call TRBD1 (6 bases). What was sequenced was peripheral blood. The sequence derives from a woman of 80 years or more with acute or convalescent COVID-19. The CDR3 is CATSSPSQGGNQPQHF. The CDR3 DNA follows: TGTGCCACCAGCAGCCCCTCACAGGGTGGCAATCAGCCCCAGCATTTT.